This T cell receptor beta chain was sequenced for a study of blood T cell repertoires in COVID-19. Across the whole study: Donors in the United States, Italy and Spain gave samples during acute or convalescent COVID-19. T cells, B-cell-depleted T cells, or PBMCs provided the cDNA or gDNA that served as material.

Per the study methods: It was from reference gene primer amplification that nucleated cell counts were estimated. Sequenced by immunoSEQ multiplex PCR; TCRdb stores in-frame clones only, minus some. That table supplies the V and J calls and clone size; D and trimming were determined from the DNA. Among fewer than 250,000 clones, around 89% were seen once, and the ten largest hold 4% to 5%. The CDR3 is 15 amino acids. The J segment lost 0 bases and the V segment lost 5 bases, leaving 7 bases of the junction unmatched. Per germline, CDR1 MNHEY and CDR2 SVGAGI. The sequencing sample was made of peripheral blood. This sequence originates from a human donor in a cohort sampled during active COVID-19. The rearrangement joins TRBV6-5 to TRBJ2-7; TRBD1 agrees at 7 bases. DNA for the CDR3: TGTGCCAGCAGTACAGGGGCCACCGCCTCCTACGAGCAGTACTTC. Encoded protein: CASSTGATASYEQYF.